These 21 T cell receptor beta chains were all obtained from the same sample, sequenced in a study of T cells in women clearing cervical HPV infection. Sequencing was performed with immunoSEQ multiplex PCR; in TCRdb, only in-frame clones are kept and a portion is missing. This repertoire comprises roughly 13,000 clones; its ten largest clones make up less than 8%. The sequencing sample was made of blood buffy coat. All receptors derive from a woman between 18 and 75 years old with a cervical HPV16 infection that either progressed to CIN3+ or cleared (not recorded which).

The CDR3 protein is CASSYFGQGGDEQYF. Partial CDR3 DNA: TGTGCCAGCAGTTACTTTGGACAGGGTGGTGACGAG. The chain uses TRBV6-2 or TRBV6-3 and TRBJ2-7; 8 bases map to TRBD1. The sequenced fragment ends 3 residues before the CDR3 boundary, so the rest is inferred from the germline J gene. The germline V gene encodes CDR1 MNHEY and CDR2 SVGEGT. The CDR3 extends over 15 amino acids. V lost 1 base and J lost 5; bases outside the gene matches: 7.

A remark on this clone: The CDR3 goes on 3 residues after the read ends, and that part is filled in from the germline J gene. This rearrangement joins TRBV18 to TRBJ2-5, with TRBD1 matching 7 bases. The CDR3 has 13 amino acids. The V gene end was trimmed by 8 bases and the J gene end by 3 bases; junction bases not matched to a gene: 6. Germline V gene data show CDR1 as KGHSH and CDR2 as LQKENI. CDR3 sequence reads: CASTQGFEETQYF. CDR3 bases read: TGTGCCAGCACACAGGGGTTTGAAGAGACC.

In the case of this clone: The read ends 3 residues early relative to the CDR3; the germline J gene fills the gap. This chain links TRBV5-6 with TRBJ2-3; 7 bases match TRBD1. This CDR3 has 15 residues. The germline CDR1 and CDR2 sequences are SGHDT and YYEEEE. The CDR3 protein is CASRPAGTEVETQYF. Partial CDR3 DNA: TGTGCCAGCAGACCGGCCGGGACAGAAGTAGAGACG.

The CDR3 bases that were read are TGTGCCAGCAGCTTAGCCTTGACTGGCTACGAC. The encoded protein is CASSLALTGYD. The whole CDR3 is CASSLALTGYDYTF. The chain couples TRBV7-6 to TRBJ1-2; D unresolved. The read stops 3 residues short of the end of the CDR3; the missing end is completed from the germline J gene. This CDR3 contains 14 residues. Germline CDR1 and CDR2: SGHVS and FNYEAQ.

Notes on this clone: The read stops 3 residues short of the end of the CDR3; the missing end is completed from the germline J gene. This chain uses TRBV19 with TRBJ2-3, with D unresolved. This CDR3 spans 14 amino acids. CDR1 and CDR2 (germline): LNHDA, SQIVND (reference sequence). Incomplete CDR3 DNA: TGTGCCAGTAGTAGCACGGGTGGCGGCCAGCCG. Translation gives CASSSTGGGQP. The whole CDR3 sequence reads CASSSTGGGQPQYF.

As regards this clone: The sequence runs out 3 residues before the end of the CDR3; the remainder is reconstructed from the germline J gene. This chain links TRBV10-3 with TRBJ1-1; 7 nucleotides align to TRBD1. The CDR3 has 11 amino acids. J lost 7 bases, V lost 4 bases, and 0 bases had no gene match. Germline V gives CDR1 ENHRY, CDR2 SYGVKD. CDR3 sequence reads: CAISGDSEAFF. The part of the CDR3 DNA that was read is TGTGCCATCAGTGGGGACAGTGAA.

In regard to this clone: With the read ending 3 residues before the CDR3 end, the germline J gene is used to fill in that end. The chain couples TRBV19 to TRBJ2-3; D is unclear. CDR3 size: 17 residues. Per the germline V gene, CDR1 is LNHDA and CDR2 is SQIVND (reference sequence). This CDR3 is CASSTTNRGSQRETQYF. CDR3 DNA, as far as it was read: TGTGCCAGTAGTACAACGAACAGAGGATCCCAACGAGAGACG.

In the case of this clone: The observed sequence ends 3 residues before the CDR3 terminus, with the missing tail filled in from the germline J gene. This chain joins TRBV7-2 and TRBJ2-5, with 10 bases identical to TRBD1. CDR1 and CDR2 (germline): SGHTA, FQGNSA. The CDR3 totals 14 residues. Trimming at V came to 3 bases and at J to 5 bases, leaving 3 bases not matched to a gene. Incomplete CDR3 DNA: TGTGCCAGCAGCTTTCGGGACAGGGGTGAGACC. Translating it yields CASSFRDRGET. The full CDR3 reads CASSFRDRGETQYF.

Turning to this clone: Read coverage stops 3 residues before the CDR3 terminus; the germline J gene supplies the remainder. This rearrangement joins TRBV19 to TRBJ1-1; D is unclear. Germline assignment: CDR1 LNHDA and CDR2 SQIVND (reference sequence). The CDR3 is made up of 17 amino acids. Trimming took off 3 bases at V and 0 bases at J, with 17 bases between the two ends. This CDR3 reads CASSIFAPDQVNTEAFF. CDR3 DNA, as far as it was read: TGTGCCAGTAGTATCTTCGCGCCAGACCAGGTGAACACTGAA.

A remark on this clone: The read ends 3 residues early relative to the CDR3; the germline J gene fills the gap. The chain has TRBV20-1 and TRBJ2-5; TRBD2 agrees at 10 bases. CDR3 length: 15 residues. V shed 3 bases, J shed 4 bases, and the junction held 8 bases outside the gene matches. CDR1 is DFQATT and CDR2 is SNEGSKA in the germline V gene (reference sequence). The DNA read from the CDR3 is TGCAGTGCTAGGAGTCCACTAGCGGGAAGAGAGACC. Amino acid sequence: CSARSPLAGRET. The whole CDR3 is CSARSPLAGRETQYF.

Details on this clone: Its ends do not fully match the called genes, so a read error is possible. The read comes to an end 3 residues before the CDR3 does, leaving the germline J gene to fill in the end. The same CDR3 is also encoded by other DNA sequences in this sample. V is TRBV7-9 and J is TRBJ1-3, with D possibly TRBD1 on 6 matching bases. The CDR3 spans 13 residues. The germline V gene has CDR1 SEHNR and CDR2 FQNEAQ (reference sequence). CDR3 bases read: TGTGCCAGCAGCTGGGGGCATGGAAACACG. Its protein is CASSWGHGNT. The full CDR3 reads CASSWGHGNTIYF.

CDR3 DNA, as far as it was read: TGTGCCAGCTCACCATTCGTCGGTAGACTCGGCCAGGGATCTGATGAAAAG. Its translation is CASSPFVGRLGQGSDEK. The whole CDR3 protein is CASSPFVGRLGQGSDEKLFF. V gene TRBV18 combines with J gene TRBJ2-2; the D gene is possibly TRBD1 (5 bases). The read comes to an end 3 residues before the CDR3 does, leaving the germline J gene to fill in the end. The CDR3 consists of 20 residues. Germline CDR1 KGHSH, CDR2 LQKENI.

Incomplete CDR3 DNA: TGTGCCACGAACAGGGGATCCTACGAG. Translation: CATNRGSYE. Given in full, the CDR3 is CATNRGSYEQYF. The rearrangement links TRBV10-3 to TRBJ2-7, with 7 bases identical to TRBD1. The read halts 3 residues ahead of the CDR3 end, with the missing end drawn from the germline J gene. V dropped 10 bases and J dropped 1; count of bases not matched to a gene: 4. The length of the CDR3 is 12 residues. Germline CDR1 and CDR2: ENHRY and SYGVKD.

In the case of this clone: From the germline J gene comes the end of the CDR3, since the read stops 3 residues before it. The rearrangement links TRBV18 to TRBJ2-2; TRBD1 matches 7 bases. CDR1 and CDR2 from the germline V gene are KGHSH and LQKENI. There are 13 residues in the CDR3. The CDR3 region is CASFQGVNSPLFF. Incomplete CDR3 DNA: TGTGCCAGCTTCCAGGGGGTTAATTCACCG.

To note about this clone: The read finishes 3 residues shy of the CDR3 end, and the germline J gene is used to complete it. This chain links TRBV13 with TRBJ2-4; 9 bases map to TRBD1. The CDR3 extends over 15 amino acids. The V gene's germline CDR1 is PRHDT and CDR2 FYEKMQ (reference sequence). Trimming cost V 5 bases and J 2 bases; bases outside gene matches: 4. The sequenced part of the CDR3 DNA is TGTGCCAGCAGCGAAGGGACAGGGTCCAAAAACATT. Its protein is CASSEGTGSKNI. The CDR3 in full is CASSEGTGSKNIQYF. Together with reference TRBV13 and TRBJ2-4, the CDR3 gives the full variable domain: AAGVIQSPRHLIKEKRETATLKCYPIPRHDTVYWYQQGPGQDPQFLISFYEKMQSDKGSIPDRFSAQQFSDYHSELNMSSLELGDSALYFCASSEGTGSKNIQYFGAGTRLSVL.

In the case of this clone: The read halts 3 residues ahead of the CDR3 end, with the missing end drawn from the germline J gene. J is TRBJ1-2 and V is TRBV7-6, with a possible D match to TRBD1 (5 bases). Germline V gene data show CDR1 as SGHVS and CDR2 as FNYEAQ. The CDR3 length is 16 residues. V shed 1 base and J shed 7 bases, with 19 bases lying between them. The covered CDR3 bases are TGTGCCAGCAGCTTAGGTCCGCCGCTCGAGGGGCGTGGC. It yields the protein CASSLGPPLEGRG. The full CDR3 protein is CASSLGPPLEGRGYTF.

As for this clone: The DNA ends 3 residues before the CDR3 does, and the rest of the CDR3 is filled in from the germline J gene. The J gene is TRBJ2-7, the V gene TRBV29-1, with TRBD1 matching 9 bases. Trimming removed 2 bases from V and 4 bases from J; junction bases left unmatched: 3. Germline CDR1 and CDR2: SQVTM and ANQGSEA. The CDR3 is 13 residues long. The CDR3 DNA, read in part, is TGCAGCGTTGAAACAGGGGGCATATACGAG. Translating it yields CSVETGGIYE. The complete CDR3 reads CSVETGGIYEQYF.

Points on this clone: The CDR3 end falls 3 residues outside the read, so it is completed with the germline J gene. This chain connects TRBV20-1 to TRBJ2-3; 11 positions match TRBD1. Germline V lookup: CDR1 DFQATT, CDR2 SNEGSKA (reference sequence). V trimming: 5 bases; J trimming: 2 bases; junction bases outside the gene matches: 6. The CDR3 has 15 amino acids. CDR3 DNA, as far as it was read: TGCAGTGCTTGGGACAGGGGGGAGATCACAGATACG. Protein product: CSAWDRGEITDT. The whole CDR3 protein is CSAWDRGEITDTQYF.

CDR3 loop: CASTHQGWDYGQYF. The part of the CDR3 DNA that was read is TGTGCCAGTACTCATCAAGGATGGGACTATGGT. The rearrangement joins TRBV19 to TRBJ2-4; 7 bases fit TRBD2. The sequenced fragment ends 3 residues before the CDR3 boundary, so the rest is inferred from the germline J gene. Germline V gene data show CDR1 as LNHDA and CDR2 as SQIVND (reference sequence). CDR3 length equals 14 residues.

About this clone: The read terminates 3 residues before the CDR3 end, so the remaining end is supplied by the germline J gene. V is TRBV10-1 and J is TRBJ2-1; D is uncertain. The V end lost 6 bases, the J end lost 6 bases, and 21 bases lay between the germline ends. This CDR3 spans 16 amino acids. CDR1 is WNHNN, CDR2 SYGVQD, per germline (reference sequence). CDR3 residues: CASRASPCGPVNEQFF. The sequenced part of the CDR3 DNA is TGCGCCAGCAGGGCCTCTCCTTGCGGTCCGGTCAATGAG.

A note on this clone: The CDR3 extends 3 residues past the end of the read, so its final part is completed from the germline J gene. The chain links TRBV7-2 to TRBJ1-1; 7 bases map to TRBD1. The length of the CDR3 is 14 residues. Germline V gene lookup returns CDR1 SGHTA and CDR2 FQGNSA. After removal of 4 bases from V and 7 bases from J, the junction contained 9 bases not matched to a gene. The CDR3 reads CASSSRRGLGEAFF. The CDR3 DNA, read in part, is TGTGCCAGCAGCTCGCGAAGGGGGCTTGGTGAA.